This TCR beta chain is drawn from a study of blood T cell repertoires in COVID-19. Study at large: In each case, the material was cDNA or gDNA derived from T cells, B-cell-depleted T cells, or PBMCs.

TCRdb's copy holds only in-frame clones and misses some; the assay was immunoSEQ multiplex PCR. The repertoire holds 310,000 or so clones, with about 93% as singletons. Details on this clone: Relative to the germline gene, one junction end is altered; a read error may explain this.

The CDR3 runs 15 residues. CDR1 is SSHAT, CDR2 FNYEAQ, per germline (reference sequence). The sequence was obtained from a woman in her thirties who had recovered from COVID-19. The specimen sequenced was PBMCs or T cells enriched from blood (not recorded which). The V gene is TRBV7-7, the J gene TRBJ2-7; the D gene is possibly TRBD1 (7 bases). This CDR3 is CASSQGPGGTYEQYF. DNA for the CDR3: TGTGCTAGCAGCCAAGGGCCAGGGGGGACTTACGAGCAGTACTTC.